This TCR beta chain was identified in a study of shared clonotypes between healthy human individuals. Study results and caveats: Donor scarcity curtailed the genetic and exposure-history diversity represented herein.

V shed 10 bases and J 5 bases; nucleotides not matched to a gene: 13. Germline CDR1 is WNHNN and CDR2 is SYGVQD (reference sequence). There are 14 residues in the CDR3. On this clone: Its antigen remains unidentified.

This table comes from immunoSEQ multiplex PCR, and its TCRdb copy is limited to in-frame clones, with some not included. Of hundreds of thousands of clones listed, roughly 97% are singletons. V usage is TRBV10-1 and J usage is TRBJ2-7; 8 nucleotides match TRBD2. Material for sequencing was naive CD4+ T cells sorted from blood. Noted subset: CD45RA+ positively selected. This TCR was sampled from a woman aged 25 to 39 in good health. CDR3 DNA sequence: TGCGCCATCGATGGGACGGGAGGGTACGACGAGCAGTACTTC. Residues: CAIDGTGGYDEQYF.